This T cell receptor (beta chain) was observed in a study of T-cell reconstitution after alpha-beta-depleted transplantation in children. Preparation of the TCRbeta library involved a method that used unique molecular identifiers. TCRdb re-called the PCR reads through MiXCR, storing one row per CDR3 protein. Altogether around 600,000 distinct CDR3 sequences are present, around 17% being singletons, with the ten largest covering 0.85% to 1.3%. The length of the CDR3 is 15 residues. With 4 bases removed from V and 1 base from J, the gap between germline ends came to 10 bases. Per germline, CDR1 MNHNS and CDR2 SASEGT.

The sample consisted of PBMCs from the stem cell graft donor, taken from the stem cell graft. V gene TRBV6-1 combines with J gene TRBJ2-2, with D tentatively TRBD2 (6 bases). The receptor comes from a human donor who donated a stem cell graft to a child with acute myeloid leukemia. CDR3 nucleotides: TGTGCCAGCAGTGGGGGGGTCCGGAACACCGGGGAGCTGTTTTTT. This encodes CASSGGVRNTGELFF.